This T cell receptor beta chain was obtained from a study of blood T cells in healthy people across ages. A sample-barcoded 5' primer and a J-beta primer mix were used in a second PCR of about 7 to 11 cycles. TCRdb fed the 5' RACE reads into MiXCR, producing one record per CDR3 protein. Among roughly 1.7 million distinct CDR3 sequences listed, around 35% were seen once. Each donor had approximately 10 milliliters of peripheral blood drawn. This clonotype was seen a few times. V gave up 4 bases and J gave up 2 bases, with 15 bases separating them. Germline V gene data show CDR1 as DFQATT and CDR2 as SNEGSKA (reference sequence). The CDR3 covers 14 residues.

J is TRBJ2-7 and V is TRBV20-1; D is tentatively TRBD1 or TRBD2 (5 bases each). The sequence came from a woman aged 25 to 39 in good health. What was sequenced was blood. CDR3 sequence reads: CSANYGTATYEQYF. CDR3 nucleotides: TGCAGTGCTAACTACGGGACGGCCACCTACGAGCAGTACTTC.